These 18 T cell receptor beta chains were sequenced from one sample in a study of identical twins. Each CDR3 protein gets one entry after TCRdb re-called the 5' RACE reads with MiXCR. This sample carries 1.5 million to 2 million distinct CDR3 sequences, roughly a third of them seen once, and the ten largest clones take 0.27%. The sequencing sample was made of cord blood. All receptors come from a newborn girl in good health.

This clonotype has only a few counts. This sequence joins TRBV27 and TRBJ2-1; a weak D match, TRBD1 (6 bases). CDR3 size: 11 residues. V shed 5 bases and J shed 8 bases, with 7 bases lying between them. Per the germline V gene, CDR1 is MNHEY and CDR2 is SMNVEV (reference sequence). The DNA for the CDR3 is TGTGCCAGCAGTAACAGGGATGAGCAGTTCTTC. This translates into CASSNRDEQFF.

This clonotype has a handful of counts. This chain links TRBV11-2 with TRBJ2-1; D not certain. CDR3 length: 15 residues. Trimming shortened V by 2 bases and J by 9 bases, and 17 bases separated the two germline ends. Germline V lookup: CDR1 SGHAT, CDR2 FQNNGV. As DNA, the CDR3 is TGTGCCAGCAGCTTAAGAGAACCTACCACTATTGAGCAGTTCTTC. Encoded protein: CASSLREPTTIEQFF. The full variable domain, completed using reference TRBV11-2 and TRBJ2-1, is EAGVAQSPRYKIIEKRQSVAFWCNPISGHATLYWYQQILGQGPKLLIQFQNNGVVDDSQLPKDRFSAERLKGVDSTLKIQPAKLEDSAVYLCASSLREPTTIEQFFGPGTRLTVL.

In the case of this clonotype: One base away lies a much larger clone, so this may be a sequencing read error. The CDR3 region has the DNA TGTGCCAGCAGCGAGGTCCCCCACTGGGATTCAGATACGCAGTATTTT. Translated, it gives CASSEVPHWDSDTQYF. The chain uses TRBV25-1 and TRBJ2-3; D gene unclear. The V gene lost 6 bases and the J gene lost 4 bases, with 20 bases spanning the gap. Germline assignment: CDR1 MGHDK and CDR2 SYGVNS. CDR3 length equals 16 residues.

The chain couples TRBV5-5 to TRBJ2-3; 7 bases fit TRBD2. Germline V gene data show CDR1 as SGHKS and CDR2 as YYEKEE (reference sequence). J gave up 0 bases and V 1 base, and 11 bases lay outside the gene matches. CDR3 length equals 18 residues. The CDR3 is CASSLLVGGPSSTDTQYF. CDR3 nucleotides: TGTGCCAGCAGCTTGTTGGTGGGAGGGCCTTCTAGCACAGATACGCAGTATTTT.

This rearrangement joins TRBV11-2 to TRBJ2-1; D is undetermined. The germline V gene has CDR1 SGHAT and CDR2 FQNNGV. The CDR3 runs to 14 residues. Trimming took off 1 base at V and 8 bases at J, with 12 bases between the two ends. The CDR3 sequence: CASSLVPRSDEQFF. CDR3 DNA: TGTGCCAGCAGCTTAGTTCCTAGATCGGATGAGCAGTTCTTC.

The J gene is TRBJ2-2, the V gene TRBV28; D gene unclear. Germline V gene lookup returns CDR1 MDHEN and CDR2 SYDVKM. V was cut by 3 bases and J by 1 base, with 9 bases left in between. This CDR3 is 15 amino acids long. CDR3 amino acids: CASSLLVLNTGELFF. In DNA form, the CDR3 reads TGTGCCAGCAGTTTGCTAGTTTTGAACACCGGGGAGCTGTTTTTT.

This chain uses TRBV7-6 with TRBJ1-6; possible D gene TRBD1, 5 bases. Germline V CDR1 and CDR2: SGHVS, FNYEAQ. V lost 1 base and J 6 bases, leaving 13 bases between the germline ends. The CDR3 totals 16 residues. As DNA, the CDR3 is TGTGCCAGCAGCTTAGGGGCCGGACAACCTAATTCACCCCTCCACTTT. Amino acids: CASSLGAGQPNSPLHF. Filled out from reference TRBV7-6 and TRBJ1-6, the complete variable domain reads GAGVSQSPRYKVTKRGQDVALRCDPISGHVSLYWYRQALGQGPEFLTYFNYEAQQDKSGLPNDRFSAERPEGSISTLTIQRTEQRDSAMYRCASSLGAGQPNSPLHFGNGTRLTVT.

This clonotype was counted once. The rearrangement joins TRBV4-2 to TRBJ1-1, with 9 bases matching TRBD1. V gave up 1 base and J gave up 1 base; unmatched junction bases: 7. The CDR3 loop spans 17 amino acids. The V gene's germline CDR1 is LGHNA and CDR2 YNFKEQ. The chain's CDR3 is CASSQGQGGARNTEAFF. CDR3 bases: TGTGCCAGCAGCCAAGGACAGGGGGGGGCACGGAACACTGAAGCTTTCTTT.

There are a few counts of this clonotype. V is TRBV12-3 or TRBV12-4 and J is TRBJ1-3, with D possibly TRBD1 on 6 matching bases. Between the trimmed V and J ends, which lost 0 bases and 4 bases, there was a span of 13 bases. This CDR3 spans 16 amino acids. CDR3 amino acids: CASSLAATGGGNTIYF. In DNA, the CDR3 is TGTGCCAGCAGTTTAGCGGCGACAGGTGGAGGAAACACCATATATTTT.

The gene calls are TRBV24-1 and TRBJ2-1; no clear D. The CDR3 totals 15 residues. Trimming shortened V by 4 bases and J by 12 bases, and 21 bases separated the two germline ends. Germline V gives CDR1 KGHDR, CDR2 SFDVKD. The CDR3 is CATSDSRSTSGGQFF. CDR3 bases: TGTGCCACCAGTGACTCCAGATCGACGAGTGGTGGGCAGTTCTTC.

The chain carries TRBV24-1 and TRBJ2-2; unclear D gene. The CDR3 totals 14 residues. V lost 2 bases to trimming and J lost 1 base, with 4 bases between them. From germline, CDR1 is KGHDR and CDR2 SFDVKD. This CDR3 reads CATSDSGNTGELFF. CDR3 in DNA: TGTGCCACCAGTGATTCCGGGAACACCGGGGAGCTGTTTTTT.

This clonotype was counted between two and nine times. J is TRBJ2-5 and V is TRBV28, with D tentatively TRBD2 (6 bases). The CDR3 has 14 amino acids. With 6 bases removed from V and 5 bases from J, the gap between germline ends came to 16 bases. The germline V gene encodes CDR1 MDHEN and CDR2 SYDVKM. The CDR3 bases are TGTGCCAGCAGCCGGGACTCGCGGTGGGAGACCCAGTACTTC. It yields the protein CASSRDSRWETQYF. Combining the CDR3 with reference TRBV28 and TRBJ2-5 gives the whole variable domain DVKVTQSSRYLVKRTGEKVFLECVQDMDHENMFWYRQDPGLGLRLIYFSYDVKMKEKGDIPEGYSVSREKKERFSLILESASTNQTSMYLCASSRDSRWETQYFGPGTRLLVL.

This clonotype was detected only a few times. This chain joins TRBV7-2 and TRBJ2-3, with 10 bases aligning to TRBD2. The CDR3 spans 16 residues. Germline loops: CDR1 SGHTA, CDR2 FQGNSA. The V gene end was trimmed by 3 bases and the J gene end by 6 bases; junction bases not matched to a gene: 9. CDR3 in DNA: TGTGCCAGCAGCTTGGCCTTAGCGGGAGGAAGGGATACGCAGTATTTT. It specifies CASSLALAGGRDTQYF.

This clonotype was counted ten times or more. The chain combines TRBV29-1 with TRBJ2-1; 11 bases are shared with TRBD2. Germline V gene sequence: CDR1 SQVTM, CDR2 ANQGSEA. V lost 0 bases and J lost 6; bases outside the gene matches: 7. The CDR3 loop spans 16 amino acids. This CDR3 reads CSVEDLLAGGPNEQFF. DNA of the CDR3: TGCAGCGTTGAAGATCTTTTAGCGGGAGGGCCCAATGAGCAGTTCTTC.

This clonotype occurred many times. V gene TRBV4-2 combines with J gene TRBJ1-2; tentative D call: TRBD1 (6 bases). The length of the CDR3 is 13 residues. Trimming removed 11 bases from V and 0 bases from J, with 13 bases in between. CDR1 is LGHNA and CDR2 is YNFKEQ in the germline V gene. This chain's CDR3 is CASRQASNYGYTF. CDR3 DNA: TGTGCCTCCCGACAGGCCTCTAACTATGGCTACACCTTC.

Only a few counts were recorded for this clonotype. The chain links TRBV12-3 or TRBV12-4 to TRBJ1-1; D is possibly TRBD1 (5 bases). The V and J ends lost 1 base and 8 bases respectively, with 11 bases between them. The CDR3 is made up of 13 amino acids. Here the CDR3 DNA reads TGTGCCAGCAGTTTAGAGGGCCCAGGGGAAGCTTTCTTT. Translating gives CASSLEGPGEAFF.

The CDR3 DNA follows: TGCAGTGCTAGAGACGGGGAGCGGGGGGGCCCCTACAATGAGCAGTTCTTC. This translates into CSARDGERGGPYNEQFF. This sequence joins TRBV20-1 and TRBJ2-1, with 10 nucleotides matching TRBD2. This CDR3 region has 17 residues. V gave up 0 bases and J gave up 2 bases; unmatched junction bases: 7. Germline V gene sequence: CDR1 DFQATT, CDR2 SNEGSKA (reference sequence).

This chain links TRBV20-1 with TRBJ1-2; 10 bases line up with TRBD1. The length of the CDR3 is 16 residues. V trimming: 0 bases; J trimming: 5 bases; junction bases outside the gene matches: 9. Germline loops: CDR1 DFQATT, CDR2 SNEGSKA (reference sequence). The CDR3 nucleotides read TGCAGTGCTAGAGAGAGGACAGGGGGTAGTGGATATGGCTACACCTTC. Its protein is CSARERTGGSGYGYTF.